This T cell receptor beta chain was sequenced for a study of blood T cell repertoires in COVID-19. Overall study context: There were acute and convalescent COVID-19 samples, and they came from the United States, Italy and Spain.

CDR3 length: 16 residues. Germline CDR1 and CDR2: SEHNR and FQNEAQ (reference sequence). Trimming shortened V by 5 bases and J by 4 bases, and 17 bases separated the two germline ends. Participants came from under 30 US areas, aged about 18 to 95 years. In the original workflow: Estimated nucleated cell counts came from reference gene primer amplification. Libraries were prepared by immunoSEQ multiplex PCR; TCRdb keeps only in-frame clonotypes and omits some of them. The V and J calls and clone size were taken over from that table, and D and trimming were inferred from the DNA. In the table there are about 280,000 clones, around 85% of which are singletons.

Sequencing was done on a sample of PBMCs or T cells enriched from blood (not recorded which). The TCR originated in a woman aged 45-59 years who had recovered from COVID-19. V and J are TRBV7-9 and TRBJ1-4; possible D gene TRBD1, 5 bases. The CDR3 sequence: CASSPALGGGNEKLFF. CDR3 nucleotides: TGTGCCAGCAGCCCTGCTCTGGGGGGTGGTAATGAAAAACTGTTTTTT. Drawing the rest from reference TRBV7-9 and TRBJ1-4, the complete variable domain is DTGVSQNPRHKITKRGQNVTFRCDPISEHNRLYWYRQTLGQGPEFLTYFQNEAQLEKSRLLSDRFSAERPKGSFSTLEIQRTEQGDSAMYLCASSPALGGGNEKLFFGSGTQLSVL.